These 23 T cell receptor beta chains share one sample of origin, sequenced in a study of post-analysis software for immune sequencing data. General study points: Among 5 or 6 TRBV segments more frequent in patients than controls were TRBV5-6, TRBV5-1 and TRBV20-1.

These receptors have no known antigen. Unique-molecular-identifier-tagged TCR beta cDNA libraries were used. Each CDR3 protein is one row after TCRdb ran MiXCR on the PCR reads. The sample holds a few hundred thousand distinct CDR3 sequences, around a third seen once. The sample consisted of blood. Every receptor here comes from a girl between 10 and 17 years old with multiple sclerosis.

The CDR3 loop is CATSLLSGTDNEQFF. CDR3 nucleotide sequence: TGTGCCACCAGTCTATTATCCGGGACTGACAATGAGCAGTTCTTC. The chain is built from TRBV15 and TRBJ2-1; D possibly corresponds to TRBD2 (6 bases). Germline V lookup: CDR1 LNHNV, CDR2 YYDKDF (reference sequence). The CDR3 runs 15 residues. Trimming shortened V by 6 bases and J by 5 bases, and 17 bases separated the two germline ends.

This chain joins TRBV4-2 and TRBJ2-7, with 7 bases fitting TRBD1. This CDR3 has 13 amino acids. V lost 0 bases, J lost 6 bases, and 2 bases stayed unmatched. CDR1 is LGHNA, CDR2 YNFKEQ, per germline. The CDR3 loop reads CASSQETGSEQYF. CDR3 coding DNA: TGTGCCAGCAGCCAAGAGACAGGGTCCGAGCAGTACTTC.

The V gene is TRBV6-2 or TRBV6-3, the J gene TRBJ2-2; tentative D call: TRBD2 (5 bases). CDR3 length equals 18 residues. CDR1 MNHEY and CDR2 SVGEGT come from the germline V gene. Trimming removed 6 bases from V and 1 base from J, with 21 bases in between. The CDR3 nucleotides read TGTGCCAGCAGCTCTAGGACGGGAATTGCATGGAACACCGGGGAGCTGTTTTTT. It yields the protein CASSSRTGIAWNTGELFF.

The table lists this clonotype with a few counts. The rearrangement uses TRBV20-1 and TRBJ2-5; the D gene is possibly TRBD1 (5 bases). The CDR3 sequence is 14 residues long. The ends were cut back, 3 bases at V and 2 bases at J, with 13 bases in the middle. CDR1 is DFQATT, CDR2 SNEGSKA, per germline (reference sequence). CDR3 DNA: TGCAGTGCTAGTAACGCAGGGAAACAAGAGACCCAGTACTTC. It specifies CSASNAGKQETQYF.

This clonotype was observed a handful of times. The V and J genes are TRBV12-3 or TRBV12-4 and TRBJ2-7; D is undetermined. The CDR3 length is 13 residues. The V gene lost 2 bases and the J gene lost 3 bases, with 8 bases spanning the gap. CDR3 sequence reads: CASSLKVNYEQYF. In DNA form, the CDR3 reads TGTGCCAGCAGTTTAAAGGTTAACTACGAGCAGTACTTC.

The CDR3 sequence is CASSATTGVQYF. The DNA of the CDR3 is TGTGCCAGCAGCGCCACGACAGGGGTGCAGTACTTC. The chain couples TRBV9 to TRBJ2-7; 8 bases agree with TRBD1. V lost 3 bases and J lost 9; bases outside the gene matches: 5. CDR3 length: 12 residues. Germline CDR1 and CDR2: SGDLS and YYNGEE.

This clonotype was counted ten times or more. This chain links TRBV5-1 with TRBJ2-7; D is perhaps TRBD1 or TRBD2 (5 bases each). Trimming pared 4 bases from V and 0 bases from J, leaving 17 bases between. The CDR3 contains 16 residues. Germline CDR1 is SGHRS and CDR2 is YFSETQ. The CDR3 sequence: CASSRGAGASSYEQYF. The CDR3 nucleotides are TGCGCCAGCAGCCGAGGTGCCGGGGCCAGCTCCTACGAGCAGTACTTC. The full variable domain, in which reference TRBV5-1 and TRBJ2-7 provide the parts outside the CDR3, is KAGVTQTPRYLIKTRGQQVTLSCSPISGHRSVSWYQQTPGQGLQFLFEYFSETQRNKGNFPGRFSGRQFSNSRSEMNVSTLELGDSALYLCASSRGAGASSYEQYFGPGTRLTVT.

With regard to this clonotype: A much larger clone differs from this one at a single base, so this may be a read error. The chain couples TRBV6-1 to TRBJ1-5, with D perhaps matching TRBD1 (6 bases). Germline CDR1 and CDR2: MNHNS and SASEGT. The CDR3 is 14 amino acids. Deletions cut 4 bases from V and 4 bases from J, with 11 bases between. This chain's CDR3 is CASSAQDRNQPQHF. The CDR3 nucleotides are TGTGCCAGCAGTGCGCAGGACAGAAATCAGCCCCAGCATTTT.

V and J are TRBV5-1 and TRBJ2-7, with D tentatively TRBD2 (6 bases). Trimming removed 2 bases from V and 5 bases from J, with 11 bases in between. CDR1 SGHRS and CDR2 YFSETQ come from the germline V gene. The CDR3 is made up of 13 amino acids. The CDR3 nucleotides are TGCGCCAGCAGCTTCGGTGGGGGGAACGAGCAGTACTTC. Protein product: CASSFGGGNEQYF.

The V call is TRBV7-2, the J call TRBJ2-2; D is possibly TRBD2 (5 bases). The ends were cut back, 5 bases at V and 7 bases at J, with 5 bases in the middle. The length of the CDR3 is 11 residues. The V gene's germline CDR1 is SGHTA and CDR2 FQGNSA. The CDR3 loop is CASSEGGELFF. In nucleotides, the CDR3 is TGTGCCAGCAGCGAGGGCGGGGAGCTGTTTTTT.

The sample holds a few counts of this clonotype. This sequence joins TRBV15 and TRBJ2-1, with D hard to call. The CDR3 contains 14 residues. CDR1 is LNHNV and CDR2 is YYDKDF in the germline V gene (reference sequence). Deletions cut 3 bases from V and 6 bases from J, with 12 bases between. CDR3: CATSRAGSGNEQFF. In nucleotides, the CDR3 is TGTGCCACCAGCAGGGCCGGGTCCGGCAATGAGCAGTTCTTC.

The chain employs TRBV4-3 and TRBJ2-2, with TRBD2 matching over 10 bases. The CDR3 runs to 17 residues. Trimming removed 2 bases from V and 7 bases from J; junction bases left unmatched: 10. From germline, CDR1 is LGHNA and CDR2 YSLEER. The CDR3 DNA is TGCGCCAGCAGCCAATGGTCGCTAGCGGGGGAACACGGGGAGCTGTTTTTT. It is translated as CASSQWSLAGEHGELFF.

The gene calls are TRBV20-1 and TRBJ2-3; the D call may be TRBD1 or TRBD2 (5 bases each). The V end was cut by 5 bases, the J end by 4 bases, with 10 bases between. The CDR3 is made up of 12 amino acids. The germline gives CDR1 DFQATT, CDR2 SNEGSKA (reference sequence). In nucleotides, the CDR3 is TGCAGTGCTGAGGGGCCCCCAGATACGCAGTATTTT. Its protein product is CSAEGPPDTQYF.

This clonotype was seen only a few times. The chain combines TRBV5-1 with TRBJ2-7; D is possibly TRBD1 (6 bases). Germline CDR1 and CDR2: SGHRS and YFSETQ. V lost 0 bases and J 3 bases, leaving 13 bases between the germline ends. This CDR3 contains 15 residues. The chain's CDR3 is CASSLEVTGVYEQYF. The CDR3 DNA is TGCGCCAGCAGCTTGGAAGTGACAGGCGTCTACGAGCAGTACTTC.

This clonotype was counted only a few times. The chain links TRBV28 to TRBJ2-5; TRBD2 matches at 10 bases. With V trimmed by 8 bases and J by 2 bases, 11 bases remained unmatched. Germline assignment: CDR1 MDHEN and CDR2 SYDVKM. There are 16 residues in the CDR3. CDR3 region: CASSPRRAGGQETQYF. CDR3 bases: TGTGCCAGCTCCCCAAGGCGAGCGGGGGGGCAAGAGACCCAGTACTTC.

Only a few counts were recorded for this clonotype. The rearrangement joins TRBV7-2 to TRBJ1-1; D is unclear. The CDR3 extends over 18 amino acids. The germline V gene has CDR1 SGHTA and CDR2 FQGNSA. V gave up 5 bases and J gave up 5 bases, with 27 bases separating them. The CDR3 nucleotides are TGTGCCAGCAGCCCCGTAGGCAGGTTCGTAATGATGGATACTGAAGCTTTCTTT. Its protein is CASSPVGRFVMMDTEAFF.

This clonotype was picked up a small number of times. The chain couples TRBV6-6 to TRBJ2-4, with D unclear. V was cut by 4 bases and J by 0 bases, with 13 bases left in between. Germline V lookup: CDR1 MNHNY, CDR2 SVGAGI (reference sequence). The CDR3 loop spans 16 amino acids. The CDR3 sequence: CASSSYGSLAKNIQYF. CDR3 coding DNA: TGTGCCAGCAGTTCCTACGGCTCTCTAGCCAAAAACATTCAGTACTTC.

There are a few counts of this clonotype. The rearrangement links TRBV4-3 to TRBJ2-7; the match to TRBD2 covers 9 bases. With 0 bases clipped from V and 5 bases from J, the junction kept 11 bases outside the gene matches. CDR1 LGHNA and CDR2 YSLEER come from the germline V gene. The CDR3 contains 17 residues. The CDR3 coding sequence is TGCGCCAGCAGCCAAGAGCGGGAGGGGACTATACTCCACGAGCAGTACTTC. Its protein is CASSQEREGTILHEQYF.

About this clonotype: At one end, the junction sequence differs from germline, possibly due to a read error. The gene calls are TRBV6-5 and TRBJ1-2, with D tentatively TRBD1 (6 bases). CDR1 is MNHEY, CDR2 SVGAGI, per germline. This CDR3 spans 16 amino acids. The CDR3 DNA follows: TGTGCCGGCAGTTCGTGGACAGCTACAAATTGGTATGGCTACACCTTC. Translating it yields CAGSSWTATNWYGYTF.

V is TRBV2 and J is TRBJ2-5; the D gene is possibly TRBD1 (8 bases). The J call may not be correct, given that the DNA end is closer to TRBJ2-7. The length of the CDR3 is 16 residues. The germline V gene encodes CDR1 SNHLY and CDR2 FYNNEI. The CDR3 nucleotides read TGTGCCAGCAGTCCCGGACAGGGAGGGACAAACTACGAGCAGTACTTC. Amino acid sequence: CASSPGQGGTNYEQYF.

This clonotype came up many times. This sequence joins TRBV29-1 and TRBJ2-1; possible D gene TRBD1, 6 bases. The CDR3 runs to 11 residues. Looked up from germline, CDR1 is SQVTM and CDR2 is ANQGSEA. V shed 6 bases and J shed 3 bases, with 6 bases lying between them. Here the CDR3 DNA reads TGCAGCGTAGGGGGCTACAATGAGCAGTTCTTC. As protein: CSVGGYNEQFF.

In its sample, this clonotype was seen a few times. This chain connects TRBV5-8 to TRBJ1-1; possibly TRBD1 for D (5 bases). Trimming took off 2 bases at V and 0 bases at J, with 14 bases between the two ends. This CDR3 comprises 16 residues. Germline V CDR1 and CDR2: SGHTS, YDEGEE. The CDR3, as DNA: TGTGCCAGCAGCTTAGAGGGGTTAAATATGAACACTGAAGCTTTCTTT. Its protein product is CASSLEGLNMNTEAFF.

This clonotype was counted only a few times. The chain carries TRBV7-6 and TRBJ2-3; 9 nucleotides line up with TRBD1. This CDR3 is 18 amino acids long. V was pared by 3 bases and J by 3 bases, with 13 bases of the junction left unmatched. CDR1 SGHVS and CDR2 FNYEAQ come from the germline V gene. Written as DNA, the CDR3 is TGTGCCAGCAGCTTGGGCCGTTGGGACAGGGAAGGAACAGATACGCAGTATTTT. Translated: CASSLGRWDREGTDTQYF.